The rows below give T cell receptor beta chains drawn from one sample of a study of pediatric ulcerative colitis. Only in-frame clones appear in the TCRdb table, and some are missing; sequencing was by immunoSEQ multiplex PCR. In the table there are roughly 18,000 clones, nearly 75% of which are singletons. Sequenced sample: gut tissue. These receptors all come from a boy younger than 18 with moderate ulcerative colitis. CDR3s include the opening cysteine and the closing phenylalanine or tryptophan. The D gene is left open where the match is weak. Rows give clone size only sometimes, using once, few, many, or a class for an expanded clone.

>-|-|TRBV5-4|TRBJ2-4
TGTGCCAGCAGCCCGGGACAAAACATTCAGTACTTC
CASSPGQNIQYF
>-|-|TRBV30|TRBJ1-2
TGTGCCTGGGGCCAGAACTCTAACTATGGCTACACCTTC
CAWGQNSNYGYTF
>TRBD1|-|TRBV18|TRBJ2-7
TGTGCCAGCTCACCAAGGCGGGGACAGGGTCACGAGCAGTACTTC
CASSPRRGQGHEQYF
>-|-|TRBV5-1|TRBJ2-1
TGCGCCAGCACATTCGCCGGTGCCTCCTACAATGAGCAGTTCTTC
CASTFAGASYNEQFF
>TRBD1|-|TRBV28|TRBJ2-1
TGTGCCAGCAGTCCCGGGACAGGGAATTACAATGAGCAGTTCTTC
CASSPGTGNYNEQFF
>TRBD2|few|TRBV6-4|TRBJ2-3
TGTGCCAGCAGTGACGGGACTAGCAGCACAGATACGCAGTATTTT
CASSDGTSSTDTQYF
>-|-|TRBV6-6|TRBJ1-5
TGTGCCAGCAGTTACTCGACCAATCAGCCCCAGCATTTT
CASSYSTNQPQHF
>TRBD1|-|TRBV7-3|TRBJ1-1
TGTGCCAGCAGCTTCCGACAGGGTCGCAACACTGAAGCTTTCTTT
CASSFRQGRNTEAFF
>TRBD2|-|TRBV7-3|TRBJ2-5
TGTGCCAGCAGCTTAATGTTAGGTTGGCTAGCGGGGGATCTCCAAGAGACCCAGTACTTC
CASSLMLGWLAGDLQETQYF
>-|few|TRBV2|TRBJ1-5
TGTGCCAGCAGTGAGCTCCAGGGACAAGGTCAGCCCCAGCATTTT
CASSELQGQGQPQHF
>-|-|TRBV19|TRBJ2-1
TGTGCCAGTAGGGGGCGGGATCTCAATGAGCAGTTCTTC
CASRGRDLNEQFF
>-|-|TRBV4-2|TRBJ2-3
TGTGCCAGCAGCCAACCGGGACCCCGAGGACCAGATACGCAGTATTTT
CASSQPGPRGPDTQYF
>TRBD1|-|TRBV27|TRBJ1-1
TGTGCCAGCATTAGGGGGCGAGGGAACACTGAAGCTTTCTTT
CASIRGRGNTEAFF
>-|-|TRBV7-9|TRBJ1-3
TGTGCCAGCAGCTTGACAGCTGGAAACACCATATATTTT
CASSLTAGNTIYF
>TRBD1|-|TRBV7-2|TRBJ2-7
TGTGCCAGCAGTCAAGACCAGGGGGCAAGGGAGCAGTACTTC
CASSQDQGAREQYF
>TRBD2|-|TRBV19|TRBJ2-3
TGTGCCAGTAGTATAGACGCGCTAGCGGGGGGGGCGGCGCAGTATTTT
CASSIDALAGGAAQYF
>TRBD2|-|TRBV4-3|TRBJ2-1
TGCGCCAGCAGCCAGATGGGGGAGGGATGGTTATCCTACAATGAGCAGTTCTTC
CASSQMGEGWLSYNEQFF
>TRBD1|-|TRBV5-1|TRBJ2-5
TGCGCCAGCAGCCCCAGGGACAGGGTGATAACACAAGAGACCCAGTACTTC
CASSPRDRVITQETQYF
>TRBD1|few|TRBV12-5|TRBJ1-1
TGTGCTAGTGGTTTGGTGACAGGGGGCCGCTTTACTGAAGCTTTCTTT
CASGLVTGGRFTEAFF
>TRBD1|-|TRBV4-1|TRBJ2-2
TGCGCCAGCAGCCAAGGGGATGGGACAGGTTTCACCGGGGAGCTGTTTTTT
CASSQGDGTGFTGELFF
>-|-|TRBV7-9|TRBJ2-5
TGTGCCAGCAGCTTCCCGATGACAACGCAAGAGACCCAGTACTTC
CASSFPMTTQETQYF
>TRBD1|-|TRBV13|TRBJ2-7
TGTGCCAGCAGCTTGAGGAGACAGGGGCCGACCTACGAGCAGTACTTC
CASSLRRQGPTYEQYF
>-|once|TRBV7-3|TRBJ1-1
TGTGCCAGCAGCTTAGACTCGCGCACTGAAGCTTTCTTT
CASSLDSRTEAFF
>-|-|TRBV5-6|TRBJ1-1
TGTGCCAGCAGCTTGGTGGGCTCGGCTTCTGAAGCTTTCTTT
CASSLVGSASEAFF
>-|once|TRBV11-2|TRBJ1-3
TGTGCCAGCAGCTTTCAGGGGAGAAACACCATATATTTT
CASSFQGRNTIYF
>TRBD2|-|TRBV2|TRBJ2-5
TGTGCCAGCAGTGCCCAGCGGGGTCTGCGGGAGACCCAGTACTTC
CASSAQRGLRETQYF
>TRBD1|-|TRBV11-2|TRBJ2-7
TGTGCCAGCAGCCCATACAGGGGGTCCAACGAGCAGTACTTC
CASSPYRGSNEQYF
>-|once|TRBV15|TRBJ2-3
TGTGCCACCAGCAGAGGCGGGGAGACAGATACGCAGTATTTT
CATSRGGETDTQYF
>-|-|TRBV5-4|TRBJ2-4
TGTGCCAGCAGCCCCGACCCGAGACAGCAAAACATTCAGTACTTC
CASSPDPRQQNIQYF
>TRBD2|-|TRBV10-2|TRBJ2-4
TGCGCCAGCAGTGAGCGGTCTAGCGGGAGGGTAGCCAAAAACATTCAGTACTTC
CASSERSSGRVAKNIQYF
>-|-|TRBV6-1|TRBJ1-3
TGTGCCAGCAGTGAAAACAGGGCTGGAAACACCATATATTTT
CASSENRAGNTIYF
>-|-|TRBV5-6|TRBJ2-2
TGTGCCAGCAGCTTGTCTGGGGGTCCCGGGGAGCTGTTTTTT
CASSLSGGPGELFF